The table lists the clone carrying this T cell receptor beta chain with a few counts. At one of its ends the junction is not consistent with the germline gene, which may arise from a read error. This entry is derived from a study of shared clonotypes between healthy human individuals. Clones were read by immunoSEQ multiplex PCR, and TCRdb kept only the in-frame ones, dropping some. This sample carries about 770,000 clones, around 70% of them seen once, and the ten largest clones take approximately 1.8%. This CDR3 spans 15 amino acids. Germline CDR1 SQVTM, CDR2 ANQGSEA. The chain is built from TRBV29-1 and TRBJ1-2; weak D call: TRBD1 (5 bases). Sequencing input: memory CD4+ T cells sorted from blood. The subset: CD45RA-negative fraction. The TCR originated in a woman aged 25 to 39 in good health. The CDR3 nucleotides read TGCAGCGTTGGGACGGAGCGACAGACACTACCTATTAGTTTCTTC. Translating gives CSVGTERQTLPISFF. The full variable domain, its missing parts supplied by reference TRBV29-1 and TRBJ1-2, is SAVISQKPSRDICQRGTSLTIQCQVDSQVTMMFWYRQQPGQSLTLIATANQGSEATYESGFVIDKFPISRPNLTFSTLTVSNMSPEDSSIYLCSVGTERQTLPISFFGSGTRLTVV.